Following are 9 T cell receptor beta chains from one sample sequenced in a study of early T cells in non-severe SARS-CoV-2 infection. Via MiXCR, TCRdb re-called the 5' RACE reads, giving one row per CDR3 protein. The sample consists of about 34,000 distinct CDR3 sequences, around 6% of them appearing once. Material for sequencing was whole blood. All receptors derive from an adult who was a healthcare worker with PCR-confirmed SARS-CoV-2 infection or an uninfected control (not recorded which).

This clonotype was observed a handful of times. The gene calls are TRBV2 and TRBJ2-7; 9 positions match TRBD1. CDR3 length equals 13 residues. CDR1 SNHLY and CDR2 FYNNEI come from the germline V gene. The J segment lost 5 bases and the V segment lost 4 bases, leaving 3 bases of the junction unmatched. For the CDR3, the DNA is TGTGCCAGCAGTGGACAGGGGGTCAACGAGCAGTACTTC. It is translated as CASSGQGVNEQYF.

A few counts support this clonotype. CDR3 coding DNA: TGTGCCAGCAGCTTTGACAGGGCAGAGACCCAGTACTTC. This encodes CASSFDRAETQYF. The V gene is TRBV13, the J gene TRBJ2-5; TRBD1 matches at 7 bases. The germline V gene encodes CDR1 PRHDT and CDR2 FYEKMQ (reference sequence). The CDR3 extends over 13 amino acids. With 3 bases clipped from V and 4 bases from J, the junction kept 2 bases outside the gene matches.

Many counts were recorded for this clonotype. The rearrangement joins TRBV12-3 or TRBV12-4 to TRBJ1-4; 9 bases agree with TRBD1. The CDR3 contains 15 residues. The J segment lost 8 bases and the V segment lost 5 bases, leaving 9 bases of the junction unmatched. DNA of the CDR3: TGTGCCAGCAGTGCCCGGGACAGGGCTGGGGAAAAACTGTTTTTT. This codes for CASSARDRAGEKLFF.

The chain combines TRBV5-8 with TRBJ2-3; no definite D call. The V and J ends lost 4 bases and 2 bases respectively, with 8 bases between them. Germline CDR1 and CDR2: SGHTS and YDEGEE. This CDR3 region has 13 residues. CDR3 sequence: CASSPLNTDTQYF. Here the CDR3 DNA reads TGTGCCAGCAGCCCTCTAAACACAGATACGCAGTATTTT.

This clonotype occurred many times. V usage is TRBV6-6 and J usage is TRBJ1-5; TRBD1 is a possible D gene (5 bases). Per the germline V gene, CDR1 is MNHNY and CDR2 is SVGAGI (reference sequence). This CDR3 spans 14 amino acids. Trimming took 2 bases from V and 0 from J, leaving 5 bases between them. The CDR3 sequence is CASSYGGSNQPQHF. CDR3 nucleotides: TGTGCCAGCAGTTACGGGGGTAGCAATCAGCCCCAGCATTTT.

This clonotype occurred a few times. The genes are TRBV16 and TRBJ1-2; TRBD1 aligns across 7 bases. There are 15 residues in the CDR3. The germline V gene encodes CDR1 KGHSY and CDR2 FQNENV. V was pared by 0 bases and J by 2 bases, with 3 bases of the junction left unmatched. CDR3 in amino acids: CASSQSGGENYGYTF. CDR3 in DNA: TGTGCCAGCAGCCAATCAGGGGGCGAGAACTATGGCTACACCTTC.

This clonotype was observed at least ten times. The V gene is TRBV11-2, the J gene TRBJ2-7; D might be TRBD2 (7 bases). Trimming left V 6 bases short and J 2 bases short, with 14 bases between. Per germline, CDR1 SGHAT and CDR2 FQNNGV. This CDR3 is built from 14 residues. The CDR3 loop is CASRRGGRAYEQYF. In DNA form, the CDR3 reads TGTGCCAGCAGGCGAGGGGGGAGGGCCTACGAGCAGTACTTC. Variable domain in full (rest from reference TRBV11-2 and TRBJ2-7): EAGVAQSPRYKIIEKRQSVAFWCNPISGHATLYWYQQILGQGPKLLIQFQNNGVVDDSQLPKDRFSAERLKGVDSTLKIQPAKLEDSAVYLCASRRGGRAYEQYFGPGTRLTVT.

The sample holds many counts of this clonotype. The chain combines TRBV12-3 or TRBV12-4 with TRBJ1-2, with 8 bases fitting TRBD1. Trimming took 5 bases from V and 4 from J; bases not matched to a gene: 6. The CDR3 length is 14 residues. CDR3 DNA sequence: TGTGCCAGCAGTCGGACCGACAGGGGCTATGGCTACACCTTC. It codes for CASSRTDRGYGYTF.

This clonotype occurred many times. J is TRBJ2-5 and V is TRBV4-2, with D possibly being TRBD1 (6 bases). The CDR3 is made up of 15 amino acids. Germline CDR1 LGHNA, CDR2 YNFKEQ. The V and J ends lost 0 bases and 7 bases respectively, with 15 bases between them. CDR3 in amino acids: CASSQDQGSSTTQYF. CDR3 in DNA: TGTGCCAGCAGCCAAGATCAGGGGAGTTCCACGACCCAGTACTTC.